This TCR beta chain is drawn from a study of blood T cell repertoires in COVID-19. Across the whole study: The origin of the acute and convalescent COVID-19 samples was the United States, Italy and Spain.

With 10 bases clipped from V and 5 bases from J, the junction kept 7 bases outside the gene matches. The CDR3 is 13 amino acids. Germline V gene data show CDR1 as MNHEY and CDR2 as SVGAGI. Source study methods: Nucleated cell number was recorded as an estimate derived from reference gene primer amplification. TCRdb's copy holds only in-frame clones and misses some; the assay was immunoSEQ multiplex PCR. The D gene and trimming were derived from the DNA, and the V and J assignments and clone size from that table. The repertoire has approximately 160,000 clones, about 85% of them found once; the top ten carry 8.3%.

The specimen sequenced was peripheral blood. This chain joins TRBV6-5 and TRBJ1-1; 10 nucleotides line up with TRBD1. The TCR comes from a woman in her sixties with COVID-19, enrolled during active disease. The chain's CDR3 is CATRQGARTEAFF. As DNA, the CDR3 is TGTGCCACCCGACAGGGGGCGAGGACTGAAGCTTTCTTT.